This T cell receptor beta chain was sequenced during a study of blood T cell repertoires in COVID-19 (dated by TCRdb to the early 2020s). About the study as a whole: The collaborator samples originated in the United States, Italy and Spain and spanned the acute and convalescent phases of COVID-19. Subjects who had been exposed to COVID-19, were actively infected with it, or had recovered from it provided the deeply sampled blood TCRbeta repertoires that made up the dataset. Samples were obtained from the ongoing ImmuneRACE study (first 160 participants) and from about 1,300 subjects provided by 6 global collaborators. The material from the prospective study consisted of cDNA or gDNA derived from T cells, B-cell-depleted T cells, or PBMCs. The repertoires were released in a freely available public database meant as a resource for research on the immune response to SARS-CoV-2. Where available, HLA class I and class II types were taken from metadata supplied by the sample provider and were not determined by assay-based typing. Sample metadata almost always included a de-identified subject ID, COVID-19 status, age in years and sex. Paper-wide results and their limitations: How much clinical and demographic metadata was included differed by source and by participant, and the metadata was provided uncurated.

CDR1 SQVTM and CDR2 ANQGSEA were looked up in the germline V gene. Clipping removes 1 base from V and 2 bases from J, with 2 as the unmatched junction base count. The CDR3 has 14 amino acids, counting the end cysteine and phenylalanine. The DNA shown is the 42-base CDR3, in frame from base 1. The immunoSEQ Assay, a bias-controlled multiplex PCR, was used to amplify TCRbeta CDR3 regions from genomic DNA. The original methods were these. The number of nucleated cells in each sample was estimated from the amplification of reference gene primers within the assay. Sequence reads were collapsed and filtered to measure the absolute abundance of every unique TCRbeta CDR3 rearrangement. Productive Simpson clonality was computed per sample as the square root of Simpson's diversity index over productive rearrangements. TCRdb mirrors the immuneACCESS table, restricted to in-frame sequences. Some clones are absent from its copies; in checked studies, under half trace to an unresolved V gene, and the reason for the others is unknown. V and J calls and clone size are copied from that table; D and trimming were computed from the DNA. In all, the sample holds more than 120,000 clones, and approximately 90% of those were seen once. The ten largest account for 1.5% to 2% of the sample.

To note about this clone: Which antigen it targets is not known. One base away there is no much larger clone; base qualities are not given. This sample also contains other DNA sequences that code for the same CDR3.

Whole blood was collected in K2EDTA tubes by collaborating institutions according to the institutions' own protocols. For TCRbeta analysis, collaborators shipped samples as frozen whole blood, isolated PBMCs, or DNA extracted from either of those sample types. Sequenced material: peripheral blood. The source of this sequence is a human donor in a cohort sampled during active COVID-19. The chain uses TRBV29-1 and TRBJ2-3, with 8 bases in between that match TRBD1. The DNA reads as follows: TGCAGCGTTGAAGGACAGGGGTACACAGATACGCAGTATTTT. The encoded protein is CSVEGQGYTDTQYF.